These 7 T cell receptor beta chains were all obtained from the same sample, sequenced in a study of T-cell memory formation after mild COVID-19. TCRdb analysed the 5' RACE reads with MiXCR anew, one entry per CDR3 protein. The sample has over 300,000 distinct CDR3 sequences, around 20% seen once. Sequences were obtained from PBMCs or a T cell subset sorted from them (not recorded which). The receptors shown here come from a young man who had mild COVID-19 (a few samples of this study predate the infection). Cell type and time point are not known.

This clonotype turned up a few times. The V gene is TRBV4-3, the J gene TRBJ1-1; no reliable D call. Trimming took 4 bases from V and 1 from J, leaving 7 bases between them. This CDR3 has 13 residues. Germline CDR1 reads LGHNA; CDR2 reads YSLEER. DNA of the CDR3: TGCGCCAGCAGCCGGGTGGAGAACACTGAAGCTTTCTTT. This sequence encodes CASSRVENTEAFF.

V is TRBV7-9 and J is TRBJ1-1; D remains ambiguous. Per germline, CDR1 SEHNR and CDR2 FQNEAQ (reference sequence). The CDR3 sequence is 14 residues long. V lost 8 bases and J lost 5, with 18 bases in between. CDR3 nucleotides: TGTGCCAGCTCGGGCGGAAACTTGAGGACTGAAGCTTTCTTT. Protein product: CASSGGNLRTEAFF. The variable domain in full, with the rest retrieved from reference TRBV7-9 and TRBJ1-1, is DTGVSQNPRHKITKRGQNVTFRCDPISEHNRLYWYRQTLGQGPEFLTYFQNEAQLEKSRLLSDRFSAERPKGSFSTLEIQRTEQGDSAMYLCASSGGNLRTEAFFGQGTRLTVV.

This clonotype was seen a handful of times. This chain links TRBV20-1 with TRBJ2-3; TRBD2 matches at 8 bases. The germline CDR1 and CDR2 sequences are DFQATT and SNEGSKA (reference sequence). V was clipped by 3 bases and J by 2 bases; unmatched bases: 10. The CDR3 length is 16 residues. In DNA, the CDR3 is TGCAGTGCTAGGTGGTTTCCAGCGGGGGACACAGATACGCAGTATTTT. Protein sequence: CSARWFPAGDTDTQYF.

This clonotype was observed a few times. The rearrangement links TRBV29-1 to TRBJ2-1; 7 bases are a match to TRBD1. Germline CDR1 SQVTM, CDR2 ANQGSEA. This CDR3 comprises 15 residues. After removal of 6 bases from V and 1 base from J, the junction contained 9 bases not matched to a gene. CDR3 sequence (DNA): TGCAGCGTCTACACGGGACAGCCATCCTACAATGAGCAGTTCTTC. This sequence encodes CSVYTGQPSYNEQFF.

This clonotype was observed a few times. The CDR3 spells CSARMTSPGRYSNQPQHF. The CDR3 nucleotides read TGCAGTGCTAGGATGACAAGTCCAGGTCGATATAGCAATCAGCCCCAGCATTTT. V usage is TRBV20-1 and J usage is TRBJ1-5, with D unclear. The germline V gene encodes CDR1 DFQATT and CDR2 SNEGSKA (reference sequence). The V and J ends lost 3 bases and 0 bases respectively, with 21 bases between them. This CDR3 is built from 18 residues.

The genes are TRBV19 and TRBJ2-1; 7 nucleotides align to TRBD1. The CDR3 covers 14 residues. Germline V lookup: CDR1 LNHDA, CDR2 SQIVND (reference sequence). J was trimmed by 0 bases and V by 7 bases; bases with no gene match: 3. In DNA form, the CDR3 reads TGTGCCAGTACGACAGGGAGCTCCTACAATGAGCAGTTCTTC. It translates to CASTTGSSYNEQFF.

This clonotype was found a few times. The J gene is TRBJ1-6, the V gene TRBV2; D may be TRBD1 (6 bases). V was cut by 2 bases and J by 9 bases, with 29 bases left in between. Germline V gene data show CDR1 as SNHLY and CDR2 as FYNNEI. CDR3 length equals 20 residues. The CDR3 DNA is TGTGCCAGCAGTGAAATTTCAGGGGCCGGGAGGCTGGGGGTTGCTTCACCCCTCCACTTT. It codes for CASSEISGAGRLGVASPLHF.